What follows are 22 T cell receptor beta chains derived from one specimen sequenced in a study of human T cells and chemical hapten exposure. Time point denoted: patch test 1, 2 weeks after DPC sensitization. Specified treatment: therapeutic diphenylcyclopropenone sensitization with weekly scalp DPC. TCRdb re-derived calls from the RACE reads in MiXCR, one entry per CDR3 protein. The sample includes about 71,000 distinct CDR3 sequences, around 9.8% of them seen just once. The specimen was whole blood, collected in connection with sensitization to the hapten diphenylcyclopropenone (DPC). The source is a middle-aged woman with alopecia areata. Some clones in this sample may be carry-over from other donors' samples.

This clonotype occurred many times. The chain joins TRBV7-2 to TRBJ2-7; 8 bases agree with TRBD2. Germline V gene lookup returns CDR1 SGHTA and CDR2 FQGNSA. The CDR3 length is 13 residues. V was pared by 5 bases and J by 7 bases, with 7 bases of the junction left unmatched. CDR3 loop: CASSPGGVGEQYF. The CDR3 DNA is TGTGCCAGCAGCCCCGGGGGGGTTGGGGAGCAGTACTTC.

In this sample, this clonotype turned up many times. This chain links TRBV27 with TRBJ2-4; 8 bases are shared with TRBD2. Trimming cost V 6 bases and J 0 bases; bases outside gene matches: 1. The CDR3 is 14 amino acids. Germline assignment: CDR1 MNHEY and CDR2 SMNVEV (reference sequence). The CDR3 here is CASSGGVAKNIQYF. The DNA for the CDR3 is TGTGCCAGCAGCGGGGGGGTAGCCAAAAACATTCAGTACTTC.

The chain couples TRBV12-3 or TRBV12-4 to TRBJ1-3; possible D gene TRBD1, 6 bases. V shed 1 base and J shed 4 bases, with 11 bases lying between them. The CDR3 is made up of 15 amino acids. The CDR3 protein is CASSLGGAGGNTIYF. CDR3 in DNA: TGTGCCAGCAGTTTAGGGGGGGCAGGAGGAAACACCATATATTTT.

The rearrangement uses TRBV7-2 and TRBJ2-7; no clear D. The V end lost 1 base, the J end lost 2 bases, and 6 bases lay between the germline ends. CDR3 length equals 13 residues. Per germline, CDR1 SGHTA and CDR2 FQGNSA. The CDR3 spells CASSLVSTYEQYF. The CDR3 DNA is TGTGCCAGCAGCTTAGTCAGTACCTACGAGCAGTACTTC.

The CDR3 coding sequence is TGTGCCAGCAGCTTCCCGCAATCCTACAATGAGCAGTTCTTC. This encodes CASSFPQSYNEQFF. The chain couples TRBV7-9 to TRBJ2-1; D is unclear. This CDR3 comprises 14 residues. V lost 3 bases and J 1 base, leaving 7 bases between the germline ends. Germline assignment: CDR1 SEHNR and CDR2 FQNEAQ (reference sequence).

This clonotype was observed a handful of times. V usage is TRBV20-1 and J usage is TRBJ2-1; D might be TRBD2 (5 bases). There are 16 residues in the CDR3. The V end lost 0 bases, the J end lost 0 bases, and 12 bases lay between the germline ends. Germline CDR1 reads DFQATT; CDR2 reads SNEGSKA (reference sequence). This chain's CDR3 is CSARDTSGSSYNEQFF. In nucleotides, the CDR3 is TGCAGTGCTAGAGATACATCTGGGAGCTCCTACAATGAGCAGTTCTTC.

This clonotype was observed a few times. The chain employs TRBV14 and TRBJ2-6; D unresolved. Germline CDR1 reads SGHDN; CDR2 reads FVKESK. V lost 4 bases and J lost 1, with 5 bases in between. The CDR3 covers 14 residues. CDR3 bases: TGTGCCAGCAGCCCAAGGTCTGGGGCCAACGTCCTGACTTTC. It is translated as CASSPRSGANVLTF.

Ten or more counts support this clonotype. J is TRBJ2-3 and V is TRBV7-2; weak D call: TRBD2 (5 bases). This CDR3 has 13 residues. Trimming took 7 bases from V and 6 from J, leaving 14 bases between them. Germline CDR1 reads SGHTA; CDR2 reads FQGNSA. The CDR3 protein is CASTRSSSDTQYF. Here the CDR3 DNA reads TGTGCCAGCACCCGTTCTAGCTCGGATACGCAGTATTTT.

In its sample, this clonotype was seen many times. V usage is TRBV29-1 and J usage is TRBJ2-5; no reliable D call. This CDR3 comprises 15 residues. The V gene's germline CDR1 is SQVTM and CDR2 ANQGSEA. The V gene lost 0 bases and the J gene lost 1 base, with 12 bases spanning the gap. The CDR3 DNA is TGCAGCGTTGAAGATCCCGCTCTCACCCAAGAGACCCAGTACTTC. It specifies CSVEDPALTQETQYF.

The chain carries TRBV19 and TRBJ1-5, with no clear D. The V end was cut by 3 bases, the J end by 6 bases, with 6 bases between. The CDR3 length is 12 residues. CDR1 and CDR2 (germline): LNHDA, SQIVND (reference sequence). The CDR3 reads CASSILSQPQHF. The CDR3 bases are TGTGCCAGTAGTATTCTCTCTCAGCCCCAGCATTTT. Supplemented by reference TRBV19 and TRBJ1-5, the full variable domain reads DGGITQSPKYLFRKEGQNVTLSCEQNLNHDAMYWYRQDPGQGLRLIYYSQIVNDFQKGDIAEGYSVSREKKESFPLTVTSAQKNPTAFYLCASSILSQPQHFGDGTRLSIL.

This clonotype was found a few times. This rearrangement joins TRBV7-2 to TRBJ1-2; D not resolved. Germline CDR1 is SGHTA and CDR2 is FQGNSA. The CDR3 consists of 12 residues. V lost 5 bases and J lost 8, with 12 bases in between. The DNA of the CDR3 is TGTGCCAGCAGCGAAAACACGATAGGCTACACCTTC. As protein: CASSENTIGYTF.

This clonotype occurred a few times. The chain employs TRBV15 and TRBJ1-2; D unresolved. Trimming left V 2 bases short and J 2 bases short, with 6 bases between. Germline values: CDR1 LNHNV, CDR2 YYDKDF (reference sequence). The CDR3 runs 13 residues. CDR3 region: CATSRPENYGYTF. In DNA, the CDR3 is TGTGCCACCAGCAGACCGGAAAACTATGGCTACACCTTC.

This clonotype came up many times. One junction end does not reproduce the germline sequence, and a read error may be involved. The rearrangement uses TRBV29-1 and TRBJ2-7, with a possible D match to TRBD1 (5 bases). This CDR3 has 12 amino acids. The V gene's germline CDR1 is SQVTM and CDR2 ANQGSEA. The CDR3 here is CSVEGQGYEQYF. In DNA form, the CDR3 reads TGCAGCGTCGAAGGTCAGGGTTACGAGCAGTACTTC.

This clonotype has at least ten counts. V is TRBV12-3 or TRBV12-4 and J is TRBJ1-4; weak D call: TRBD1 (6 bases). This CDR3 has 14 residues. With 3 bases removed from V and 8 bases from J, the gap between germline ends came to 13 bases. The CDR3 here is CASSFLGAGEKLFF. In DNA form, the CDR3 reads TGTGCCAGCAGTTTTCTGGGGGCCGGGGAAAAACTGTTTTTT.

This clonotype was picked up many times. The J gene is TRBJ2-2, the V gene TRBV7-9, with D hard to call. This CDR3 is built from 14 residues. Trimming pared 4 bases from V and 4 bases from J, leaving 10 bases between. The germline gives CDR1 SEHNR, CDR2 FQNEAQ (reference sequence). The CDR3: CASSSDGSTGELFF. In nucleotides, the CDR3 is TGTGCCAGCAGCTCGGACGGTAGCACCGGGGAGCTGTTTTTT.

Many counts were recorded for this clonotype. This chain joins TRBV29-1 and TRBJ1-1; 7 nucleotides line up with TRBD1. The germline gives CDR1 SQVTM, CDR2 ANQGSEA. The CDR3 totals 13 residues. Trimming took 7 bases from V and 1 from J; bases not matched to a gene: 6. CDR3 sequence (DNA): TGCAGCGCCCTGCGGACAGGGAACACTGAAGCTTTCTTT. It encodes CSALRTGNTEAFF.

This clonotype appeared many times. The chain recombines TRBV4-1 with TRBJ2-1; 11 nucleotides line up with TRBD2. The CDR3 length is 16 residues. The junction had 8 bases not matched to a gene; V was cut back by 4 bases and J by 6 bases. Germline V gene data show CDR1 as MGHRA and CDR2 as YSYEKL. For the CDR3, the DNA is TGCGCCAGCAGCCCCCTTGCTCTAGCGGGGGGCAATGAGCAGTTCTTC. Residues: CASSPLALAGGNEQFF.

This clonotype was seen ten or more times. J is TRBJ2-1 and V is TRBV7-9; D is undetermined. The germline V and J ends were trimmed by 5 bases and 8 bases, with 13 bases remaining between them. The CDR3 consists of 13 residues. Looked up from germline, CDR1 is SEHNR and CDR2 is FQNEAQ (reference sequence). CDR3 DNA sequence: TGTGCCAGCAGCCCCAACCGTTGGGATGAGCAGTTCTTC. Protein product: CASSPNRWDEQFF.

At least ten counts were recorded for this clonotype. J is TRBJ1-2 and V is TRBV3-1, with unresolved D. The V and J ends lost 6 bases and 6 bases respectively, with 14 bases between them. Looked up from germline, CDR1 is LGHDT and CDR2 is YNNKEL (reference sequence). This CDR3 has 13 amino acids. The CDR3 DNA follows: TGTGCCAGCAGTCGAGAGGGATTGGATGGCTACACCTTC. It is translated as CASSREGLDGYTF.

The sample holds a few counts of this clonotype. The chain recombines TRBV2 with TRBJ2-6, with a tentative D call TRBD1 (6 bases). Between the trimmed V and J ends, which lost 6 bases and 1 base, there was a span of 7 bases. CDR3 size: 14 residues. In germline, CDR1 is SNHLY, CDR2 FYNNEI. The CDR3 protein is CASRQGSGANVLTF. The CDR3 nucleotides are TGTGCCAGCAGACAGGGATCTGGGGCCAACGTCCTGACTTTC. The full variable domain, completed using reference TRBV2 and TRBJ2-6, is EPEVTQTPSHQVTQMGQEVILRCVPISNHLYFYWYRQILGQKVEFLVSFYNNEISEKSEIFDDQFSVERPDGSNFTLKIRSTKLEDSAMYFCASRQGSGANVLTFGAGSRLTVL.

This clonotype was observed many times. This chain joins TRBV28 and TRBJ2-7; possible D gene TRBD1, 5 bases. This CDR3 contains 14 residues. Trimming removed 4 bases at V and 4 bases at J, with 14 bases between. Germline-derived CDR1 and CDR2 are MDHEN and SYDVKM. The CDR3 DNA reads TGTGCCAGCAGTTCCTCCTCACAGGTTTACGAGCAGTACTTC. It yields the protein CASSSSSQVYEQYF.

This clonotype was found many times. This chain links TRBV5-1 with TRBJ1-4; maybe TRBD1 (6 bases). CDR1 and CDR2 from the germline V gene are SGHRS and YFSETQ. This CDR3 contains 16 residues. Trimming shortened V by 3 bases and J by 6 bases, and 18 bases separated the two germline ends. The CDR3 spells CASSSPEGQGYEKLFF. The CDR3 DNA is TGCGCCAGCAGCTCGCCGGAGGGCCAGGGGTATGAAAAACTGTTTTTT.